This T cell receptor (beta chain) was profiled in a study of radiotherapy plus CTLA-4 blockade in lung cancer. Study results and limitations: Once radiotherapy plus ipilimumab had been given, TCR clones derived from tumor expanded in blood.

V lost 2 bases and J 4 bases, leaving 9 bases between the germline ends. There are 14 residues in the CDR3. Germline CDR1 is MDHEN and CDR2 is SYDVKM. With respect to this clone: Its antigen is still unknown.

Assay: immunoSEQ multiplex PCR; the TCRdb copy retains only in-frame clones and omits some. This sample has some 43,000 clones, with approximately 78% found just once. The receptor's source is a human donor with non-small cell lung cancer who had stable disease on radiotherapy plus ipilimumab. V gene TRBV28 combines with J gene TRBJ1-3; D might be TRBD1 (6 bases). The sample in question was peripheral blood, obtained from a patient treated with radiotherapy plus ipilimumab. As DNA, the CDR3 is TGTGCCAGCAGTTTACACAGGGAAGGAAACACCATATATTTT. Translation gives CASSLHREGNTIYF.